This TCR beta chain was observed in a study of T-cell reconstitution after alpha-beta-depleted transplantation in children (dated by TCRdb to the mid-2010s). Regarding the complete study: Using TCR repertoire profiling, the study quantitatively followed how T-cell immune reconstitution unfolded in children after TCRalphabeta/CD19-depleted allogeneic hematopoietic cell transplantation.

CDR1 is given as SGHTA and CDR2 as FQGNSA, both from the germline V gene. Cut back by 6 bases and 9 bases, the V and J ends lie 20 bases apart. Measured from the cysteine to the phenylalanine, the CDR3 is 15 residues long. The read is trimmed to its CDR3 DNA, 45 bases read in frame from base 1. The treatment or condition label for this specimen denotes: allogeneic hematopoietic cell transplantation with graft depleted of TCRalphabeta T cells and CD19 B cells. Transplant recipients were children who received TCRalphabeta/CD19-depleted allogeneic hematopoietic cell grafts. As to this clonotype: Which antigen it targets is not known. Qualities for individual bases were not recorded, and no much larger clone is one base off.

Paper-wide results and their limitations: Hyperexpanded clone frequencies declined over subsequent months; after one year, T-cell counts and TCRbeta diversity were mostly attributed to newly produced T cells. In some patients, the high TCRbeta diversity seen at day 60 was put down to recipient T cells and intrathymic progenitors that had survived conditioning. About two months after transplant, the apparently early recovery of alphabetaT-cell counts reportedly depended on just several hundred clones that had expanded rapidly and came from non-depleted graft cells.

Library method: PCR. TCRdb lists the instrument as Illumina HiSeq 2500. Molecular barcoding was employed in the preparation of TCR libraries, with unique molecular identifiers being used to normalize TCRbeta repertoire quantification. The public reads were quality trimmed at Q25 with fastp and then assembled into clones with MiXCR by TCRdb, keeping productive beta chains. Entries that share a CDR3 protein sequence are merged under the most common genes and DNA. The sample profile shows hundreds of thousands of distinct CDR3 sequences; less than 15% of them were found once. Together, the top ten hold 0.65% to 0.9% of the sample.

The receptor was isolated from a girl aged 2 to 9 with congenital amegakaryocytic thrombocytopenia, due to receive a stem cell transplant. The chain couples TRBV7-2 to TRBJ2-2; the D gene assignment is perhaps TRBD1 or TRBD2, with each matching 5 bases. The sequences come from PBMCs, collected before TCRalphabeta/CD19-depleted stem cell transplant. The bases are TGTGCCAGCAGTCGACCGGGGCGCTTGGACCGGGAGCTGTTTTTT. Translation gives CASSRPGRLDRELFF.